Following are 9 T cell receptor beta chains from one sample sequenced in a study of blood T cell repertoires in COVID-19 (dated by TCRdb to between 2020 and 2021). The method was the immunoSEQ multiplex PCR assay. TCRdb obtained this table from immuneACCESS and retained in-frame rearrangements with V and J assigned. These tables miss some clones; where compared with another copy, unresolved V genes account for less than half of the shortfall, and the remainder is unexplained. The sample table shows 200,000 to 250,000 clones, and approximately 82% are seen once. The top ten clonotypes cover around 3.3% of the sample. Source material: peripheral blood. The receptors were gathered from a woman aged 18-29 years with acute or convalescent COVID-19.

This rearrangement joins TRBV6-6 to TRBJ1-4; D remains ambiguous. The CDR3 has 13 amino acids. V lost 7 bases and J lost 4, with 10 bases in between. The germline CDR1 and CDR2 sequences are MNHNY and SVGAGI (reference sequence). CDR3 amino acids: CASNYADNEKLFF. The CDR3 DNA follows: TGTGCCAGCAACTACGCGGATAATGAAAAACTGTTTTTT.

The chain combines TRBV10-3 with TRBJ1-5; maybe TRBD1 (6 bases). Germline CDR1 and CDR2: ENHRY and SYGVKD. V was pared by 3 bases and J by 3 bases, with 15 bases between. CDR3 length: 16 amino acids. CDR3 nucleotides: TGTGCCATCAGTGACAAATACCGGGACAACAATCAGCCCCAGCATTTT. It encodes CAISDKYRDNNQPQHF.

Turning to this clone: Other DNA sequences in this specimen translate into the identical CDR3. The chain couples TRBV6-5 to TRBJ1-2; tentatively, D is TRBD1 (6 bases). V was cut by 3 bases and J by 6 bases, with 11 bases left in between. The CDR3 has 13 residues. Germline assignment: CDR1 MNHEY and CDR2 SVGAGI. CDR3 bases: TGTGCCAGCAGTTATGGGGGGGCTGATGGCTACACCTTC. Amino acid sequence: CASSYGGADGYTF.

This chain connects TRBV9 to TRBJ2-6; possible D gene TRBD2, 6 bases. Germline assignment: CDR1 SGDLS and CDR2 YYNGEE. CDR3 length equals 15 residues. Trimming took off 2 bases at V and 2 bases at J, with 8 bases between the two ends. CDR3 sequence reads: CASSVGGTGANVLTF. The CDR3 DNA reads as TGTGCCAGCAGCGTTGGGGGGACTGGGGCCAACGTCCTGACTTTC.

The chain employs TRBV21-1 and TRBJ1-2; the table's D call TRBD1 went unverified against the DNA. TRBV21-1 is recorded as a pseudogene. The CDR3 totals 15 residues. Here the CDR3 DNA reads TGTGCCAGCAGCAGGGATACAGGGACTAACTATGGCTACACCTTC. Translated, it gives CASSRDTGTNYGYTF.

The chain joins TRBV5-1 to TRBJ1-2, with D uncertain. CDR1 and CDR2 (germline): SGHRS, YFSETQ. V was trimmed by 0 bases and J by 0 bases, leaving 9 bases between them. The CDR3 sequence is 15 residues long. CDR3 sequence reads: CASSLGGSTNYGYTF. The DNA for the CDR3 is TGCGCCAGCAGCTTGGGTGGGAGCACTAACTATGGCTACACCTTC.

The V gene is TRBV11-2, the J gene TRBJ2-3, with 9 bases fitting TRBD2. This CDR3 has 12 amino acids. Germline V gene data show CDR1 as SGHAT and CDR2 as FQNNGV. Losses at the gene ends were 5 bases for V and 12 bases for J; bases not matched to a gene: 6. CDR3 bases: TGTGCCAGCAGCGGTAGCGGGAGCCGACAGTATTTT. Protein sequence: CASSGSGSRQYF.

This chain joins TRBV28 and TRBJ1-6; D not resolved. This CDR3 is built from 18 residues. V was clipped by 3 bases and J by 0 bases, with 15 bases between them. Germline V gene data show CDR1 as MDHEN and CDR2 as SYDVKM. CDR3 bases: TGTGCCAGCAGTTTTCTTCAGCAGGCGAGCTCCTATAATTCACCCCTCCACTTT. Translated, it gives CASSFLQQASSYNSPLHF.

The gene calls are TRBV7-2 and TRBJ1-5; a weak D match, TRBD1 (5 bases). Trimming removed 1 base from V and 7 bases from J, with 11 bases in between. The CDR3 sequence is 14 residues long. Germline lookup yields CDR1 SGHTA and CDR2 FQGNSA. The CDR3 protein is CASSLGREGQPQHF. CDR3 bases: TGTGCCAGCAGCTTAGGTCGGGAGGGGCAGCCCCAGCATTTT.